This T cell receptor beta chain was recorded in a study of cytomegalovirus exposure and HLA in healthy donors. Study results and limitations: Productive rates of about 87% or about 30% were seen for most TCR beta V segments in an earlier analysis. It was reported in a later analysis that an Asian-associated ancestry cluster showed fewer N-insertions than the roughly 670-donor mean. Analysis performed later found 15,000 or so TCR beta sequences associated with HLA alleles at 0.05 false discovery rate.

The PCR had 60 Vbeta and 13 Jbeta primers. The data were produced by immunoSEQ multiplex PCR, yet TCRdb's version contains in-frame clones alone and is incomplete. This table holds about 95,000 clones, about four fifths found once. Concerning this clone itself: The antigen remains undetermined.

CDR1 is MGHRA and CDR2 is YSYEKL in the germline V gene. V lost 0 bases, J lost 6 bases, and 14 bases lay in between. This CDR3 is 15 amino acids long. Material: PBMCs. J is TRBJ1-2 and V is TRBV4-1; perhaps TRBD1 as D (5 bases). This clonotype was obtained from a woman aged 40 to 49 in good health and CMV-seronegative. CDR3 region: CASSQEGLLGHGYTF. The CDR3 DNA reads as TGCGCCAGCAGCCAAGAGGGACTTCTAGGTCATGGCTACACCTTC.